The sequence of this T cell receptor beta chain was determined in a study of CD8 T cell repertoires and HIV-1 epitope variants (dated by TCRdb to about 2020). Looking at the study overall: In separate culture wells, T cells were stimulated with each of twenty-five peptides that represented autologous and known Gag and Nef epitope variants. Control conditions included a CMV, EBV and flu peptide pool, the Ebola AY9 epitope as negative control, and a no-peptide well. Tested epitopes included three Gag epitope families and Nef HW9 and YT9. T cells were enriched using the EasySep Human T Cell Enrichment Kit and were co-cultured with equal numbers of autologous T cell-negative cells serving as antigen-presenting cells. For approximately 11 days the cultures were kept in IMDM with gentamicin, and on days 3 and 7 half of the media was changed with IL-2, IL-7 and IL-15 added. An aliquot of 1M T cells was set aside as an uncultured baseline condition, separate from the approximately 83 T cell cultures. A total of around 84 T cell cultures were run, with each culture condition done in triplicate except for one peptide, which was done in duplicate.

Trimming at the junction amounts to 1 base on V and 2 bases on J, and the germline ends lie 13 bases apart. The germline V gene encodes CDR1 SGDLS and CDR2 YYNGEE. The CDR3 goes from the cysteine to the phenylalanine over 15 residues. Only the CDR3 DNA stays, 45 bases, in frame from base 1. The table lists this clone with a few counts. The clone's antigen remains unknown. Base qualities were left out, and no much larger clone turns up one base away. The EasySep Human CD8+ T Cell Enrichment Kit was used on day 10 to isolate CD8+ T cells from every culture. The immunoSEQ platform was used to sequence TCR beta CDR3 regions at survey depth. The QIAamp DNA micro kit was used to extract genomic DNA from every cultured and uncultured CD8+ T cell population. From the authors' description of their analysis: Samples with fewer than 5,000 productive reads were excluded, resulting in the removal of about 6.5% of the 75 HIV peptide-stimulated cultures. Sequences were trimmed to CDR3 by a MANAFEST web app, and nonproductive sequences, CDR3s under 5 amino acids, and sequences not starting with C or ending with F/W were removed. Clonotypes were classified as antigen-specific only if expansion was observed in at least 2 of 3 replicates versus the no-peptide control at FDR 0.01, only within one epitope family. Specific clonotypes also needed at least fivefold higher frequency than in wells stimulated with peptides from other epitope families. TCRdb carries this immuneACCESS record with in-frame sequences only. Its versions omit some clonotypes, under half of them owing to an unresolved V gene in the studies checked, with the rest unexplained. V, J and clone size were drawn from that table, and D and trimming were deduced from the DNA. The sample table shows 95,000 or so clones, and approximately 70% are seen once. The biggest ten clones account for about 26% of the sample.

Summary of the overall study and its limitations: Nine antigen-specific TCR beta clonotypes were identified, and six of them appeared cross-reactive for autologous or known escape epitope variants. Several clonotypes recognized the Nef KF9 family and one the HW9 family, with no responses to the TAALDMSHF plasma variant. Only TCR beta chains were identified by the assay, and proliferation to antigen, not T cell function or cytokine profile, was indicated.

The sequenced sample was uncultured baseline CD8+ T cells from peripheral blood mononuclear cells (PBMCs). The chain is encoded by TRBV9 joined to TRBJ2-7; the D gene assignment is ambiguous. This sequence originates from a male donor with HIV. The CDR3 has the sequence CASSVSLGSTYEQYF. DNA sequence: TGTGCCAGCAGCGTATCGTTGGGCAGCACCTACGAGCAGTACTTC.